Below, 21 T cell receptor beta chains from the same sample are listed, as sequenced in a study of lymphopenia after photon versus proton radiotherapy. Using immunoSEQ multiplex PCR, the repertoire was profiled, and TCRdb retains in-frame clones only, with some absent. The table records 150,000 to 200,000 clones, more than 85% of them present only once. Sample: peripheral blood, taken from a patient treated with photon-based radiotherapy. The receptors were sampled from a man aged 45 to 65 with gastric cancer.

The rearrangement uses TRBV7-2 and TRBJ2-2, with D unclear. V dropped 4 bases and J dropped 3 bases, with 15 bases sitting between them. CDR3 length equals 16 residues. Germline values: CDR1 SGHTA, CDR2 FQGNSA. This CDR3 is CASSSPPTSYTGELFF. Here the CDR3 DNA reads TGTGCCAGCAGCTCCCCGCCTACTTCCTACACCGGGGAGCTGTTTTTT.

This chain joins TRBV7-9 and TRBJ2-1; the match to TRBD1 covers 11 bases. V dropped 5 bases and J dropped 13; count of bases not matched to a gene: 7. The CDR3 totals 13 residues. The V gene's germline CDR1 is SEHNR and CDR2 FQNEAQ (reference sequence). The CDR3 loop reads CASSNPGQGAQFF. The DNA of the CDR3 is TGTGCCAGCAGCAACCCCGGACAGGGGGCCCAGTTCTTC.

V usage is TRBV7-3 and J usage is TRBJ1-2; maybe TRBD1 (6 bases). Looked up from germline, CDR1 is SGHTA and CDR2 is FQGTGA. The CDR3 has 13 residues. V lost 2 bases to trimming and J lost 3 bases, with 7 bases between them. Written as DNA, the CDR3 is TGTGCCAGCAGCTTACAGGGGTACTATGGCTACACCTTC. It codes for CASSLQGYYGYTF.

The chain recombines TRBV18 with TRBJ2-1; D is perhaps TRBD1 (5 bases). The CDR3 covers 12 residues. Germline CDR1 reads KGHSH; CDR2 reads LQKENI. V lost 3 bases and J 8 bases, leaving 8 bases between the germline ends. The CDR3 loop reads CASSPSTDEQFF. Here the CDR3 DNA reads TGTGCCAGCTCACCCTCGACAGATGAGCAGTTCTTC.

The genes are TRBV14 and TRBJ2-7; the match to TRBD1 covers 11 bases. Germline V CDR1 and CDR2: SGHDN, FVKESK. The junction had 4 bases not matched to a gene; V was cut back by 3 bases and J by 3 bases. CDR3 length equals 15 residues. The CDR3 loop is CASSHRDRGSYEQYF. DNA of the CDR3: TGTGCCAGCAGCCACCGGGACAGGGGGAGCTACGAGCAGTACTTC.

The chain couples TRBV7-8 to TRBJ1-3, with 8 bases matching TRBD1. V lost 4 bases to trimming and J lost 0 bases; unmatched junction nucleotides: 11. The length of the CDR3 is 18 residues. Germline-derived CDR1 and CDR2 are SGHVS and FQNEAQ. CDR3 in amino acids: CASSSLYGTGSSGNTIYF. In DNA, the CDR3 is TGTGCCAGCAGCTCATTATACGGGACAGGATCCTCTGGAAACACCATATATTTT.

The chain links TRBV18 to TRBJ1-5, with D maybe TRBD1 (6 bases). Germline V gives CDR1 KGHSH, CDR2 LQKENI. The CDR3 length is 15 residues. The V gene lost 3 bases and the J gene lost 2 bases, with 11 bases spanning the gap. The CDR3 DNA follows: TGTGCCAGCTCACCGGGGGGCATCGGCAATCAGCCCCAGCATTTT. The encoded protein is CASSPGGIGNQPQHF.

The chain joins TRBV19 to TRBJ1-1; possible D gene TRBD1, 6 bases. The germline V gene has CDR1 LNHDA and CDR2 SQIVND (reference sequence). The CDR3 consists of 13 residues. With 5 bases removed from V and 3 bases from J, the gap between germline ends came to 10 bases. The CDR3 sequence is CASSRGADTEAFF. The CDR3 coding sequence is TGTGCCAGTAGTCGGGGGGCCGACACTGAAGCTTTCTTT.

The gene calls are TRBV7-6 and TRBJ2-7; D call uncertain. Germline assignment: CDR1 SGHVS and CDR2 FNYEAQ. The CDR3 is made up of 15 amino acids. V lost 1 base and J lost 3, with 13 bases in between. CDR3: CASSLGSALYYEQYF. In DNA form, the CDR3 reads TGTGCCAGCAGCTTAGGGAGCGCGCTCTACTACGAGCAGTACTTC.

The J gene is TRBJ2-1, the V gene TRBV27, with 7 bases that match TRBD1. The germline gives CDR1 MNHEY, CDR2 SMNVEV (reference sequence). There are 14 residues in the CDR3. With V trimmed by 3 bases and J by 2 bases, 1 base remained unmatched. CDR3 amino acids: CASSLTGPYNEQFF. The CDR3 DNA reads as TGTGCCAGCAGTTTGACAGGGCCCTACAATGAGCAGTTCTTC.

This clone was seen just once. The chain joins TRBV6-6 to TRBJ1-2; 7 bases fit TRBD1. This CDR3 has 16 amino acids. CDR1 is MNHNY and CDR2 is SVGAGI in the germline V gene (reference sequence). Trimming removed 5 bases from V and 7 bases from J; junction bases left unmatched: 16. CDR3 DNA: TGTGCCAGCAGTCTTGAACCGGGACAGTGGAACCCTGGCTACACCTTC. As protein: CASSLEPGQWNPGYTF.

In DNA, the CDR3 is TGTGCCAGCAGCTCTACTAGCGGGTGGGGAAAGACCCAGTACTTC. Translation gives CASSSTSGWGKTQYF. The chain uses TRBV7-6 and TRBJ2-5, with 9 bases identical to TRBD2. The CDR3 has 15 amino acids. Trimming took 4 bases from V and 6 from J; bases not matched to a gene: 9. Germline V gene sequence: CDR1 SGHVS, CDR2 FNYEAQ.

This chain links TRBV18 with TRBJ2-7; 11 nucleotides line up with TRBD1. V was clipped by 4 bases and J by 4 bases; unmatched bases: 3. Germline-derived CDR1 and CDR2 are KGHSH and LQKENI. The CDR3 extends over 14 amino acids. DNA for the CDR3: TGTGCCAGCTCACTGGACAGGGGGCGGTACGAGCAGTACTTC. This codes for CASSLDRGRYEQYF.

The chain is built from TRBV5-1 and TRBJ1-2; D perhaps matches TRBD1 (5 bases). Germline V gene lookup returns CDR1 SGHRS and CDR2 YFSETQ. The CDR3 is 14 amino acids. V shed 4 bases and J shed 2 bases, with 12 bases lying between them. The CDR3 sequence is CASSHQTANYGYTF. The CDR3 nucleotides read TGCGCCAGCAGCCACCAGACAGCAAACTATGGCTACACCTTC.

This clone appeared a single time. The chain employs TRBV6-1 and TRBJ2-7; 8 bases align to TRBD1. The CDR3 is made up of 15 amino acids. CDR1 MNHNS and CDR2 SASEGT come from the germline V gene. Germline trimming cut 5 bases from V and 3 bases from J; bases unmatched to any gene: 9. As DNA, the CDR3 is TGTGCCAGCAGTCCCTCCGGGACAGGCTACTACGAGCAGTACTTC. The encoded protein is CASSPSGTGYYEQYF.

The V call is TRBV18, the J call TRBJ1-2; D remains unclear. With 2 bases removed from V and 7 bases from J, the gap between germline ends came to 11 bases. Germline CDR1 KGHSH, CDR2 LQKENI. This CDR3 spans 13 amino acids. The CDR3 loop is CASSPSKEFGYTF. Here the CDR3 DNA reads TGTGCCAGCTCACCATCAAAGGAGTTTGGCTACACCTTC.

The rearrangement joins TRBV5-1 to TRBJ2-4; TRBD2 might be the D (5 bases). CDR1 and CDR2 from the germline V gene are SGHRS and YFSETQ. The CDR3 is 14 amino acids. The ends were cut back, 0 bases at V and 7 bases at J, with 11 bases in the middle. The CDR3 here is CASSLESSRNIQYF. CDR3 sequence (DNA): TGCGCCAGCAGCTTGGAGTCTAGCAGGAACATTCAGTACTTC.

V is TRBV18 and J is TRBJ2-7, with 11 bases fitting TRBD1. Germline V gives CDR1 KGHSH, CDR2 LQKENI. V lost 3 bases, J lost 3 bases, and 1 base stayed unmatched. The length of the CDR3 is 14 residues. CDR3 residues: CASSPDRGLYEQYF. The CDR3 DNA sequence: TGTGCCAGCTCACCGGACAGGGGGCTCTACGAGCAGTACTTC.

The CDR3 here is CASSTSASGANVLTF. CDR3 sequence (DNA): TGTGCCAGTAGTACGTCAGCCTCTGGGGCCAACGTCCTGACTTTC. The V gene is TRBV19, the J gene TRBJ2-6; D gene ambiguous. V lost 4 bases to trimming and J lost 0 bases, with 7 bases between them. CDR3 size: 15 residues. Germline CDR1 and CDR2: LNHDA and SQIVND (reference sequence).

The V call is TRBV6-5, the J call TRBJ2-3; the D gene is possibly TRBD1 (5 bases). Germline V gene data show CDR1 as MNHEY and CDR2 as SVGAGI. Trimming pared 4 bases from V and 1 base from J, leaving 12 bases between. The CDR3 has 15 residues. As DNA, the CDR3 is TGTGCCAGCAGTTCGGGTGACAGACGCACAGATACGCAGTATTTT. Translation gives CASSSGDRRTDTQYF.

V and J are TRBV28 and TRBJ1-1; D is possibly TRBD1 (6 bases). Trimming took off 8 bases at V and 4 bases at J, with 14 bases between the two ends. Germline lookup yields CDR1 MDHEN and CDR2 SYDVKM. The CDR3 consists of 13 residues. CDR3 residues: CASLWGASTEAFF. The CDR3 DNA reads TGTGCCAGCCTCTGGGGGGCGAGCACTGAAGCTTTCTTT.